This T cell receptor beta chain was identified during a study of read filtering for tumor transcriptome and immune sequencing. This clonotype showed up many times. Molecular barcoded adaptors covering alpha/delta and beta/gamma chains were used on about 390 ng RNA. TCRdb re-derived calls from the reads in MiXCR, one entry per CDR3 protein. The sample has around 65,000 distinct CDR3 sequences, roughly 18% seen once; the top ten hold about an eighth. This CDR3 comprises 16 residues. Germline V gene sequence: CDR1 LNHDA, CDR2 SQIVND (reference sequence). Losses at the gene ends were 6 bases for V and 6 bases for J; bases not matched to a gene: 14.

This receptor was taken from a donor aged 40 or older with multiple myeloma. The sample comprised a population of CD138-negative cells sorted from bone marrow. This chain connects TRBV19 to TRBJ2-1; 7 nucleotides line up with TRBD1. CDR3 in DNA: TGTGCCAGTAGCCAACCCCCGGGACAGCTATTCAATGAGCAGTTCTTC. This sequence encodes CASSQPPGQLFNEQFF. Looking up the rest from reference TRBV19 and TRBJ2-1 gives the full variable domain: DGGITQSPKYLFRKEGQNVTLSCEQNLNHDAMYWYRQDPGQGLRLIYYSQIVNDFQKGDIAEGYSVSREKKESFPLTVTSAQKNPTAFYLCASSQPPGQLFNEQFFGPGTRLTVL.